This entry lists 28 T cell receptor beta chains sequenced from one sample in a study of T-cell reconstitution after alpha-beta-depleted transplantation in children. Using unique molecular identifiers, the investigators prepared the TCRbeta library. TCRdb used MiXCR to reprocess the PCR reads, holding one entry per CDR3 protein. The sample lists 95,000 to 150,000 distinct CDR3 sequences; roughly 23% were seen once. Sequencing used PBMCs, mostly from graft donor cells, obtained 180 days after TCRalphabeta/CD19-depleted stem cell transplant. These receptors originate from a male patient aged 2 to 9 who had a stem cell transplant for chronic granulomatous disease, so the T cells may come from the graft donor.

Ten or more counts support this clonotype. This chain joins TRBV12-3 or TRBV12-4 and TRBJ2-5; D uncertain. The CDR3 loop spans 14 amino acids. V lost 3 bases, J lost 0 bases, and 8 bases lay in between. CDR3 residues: CASSFGENQETQYF. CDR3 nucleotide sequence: TGTGCCAGCAGTTTTGGGGAAAACCAAGAGACCCAGTACTTC.

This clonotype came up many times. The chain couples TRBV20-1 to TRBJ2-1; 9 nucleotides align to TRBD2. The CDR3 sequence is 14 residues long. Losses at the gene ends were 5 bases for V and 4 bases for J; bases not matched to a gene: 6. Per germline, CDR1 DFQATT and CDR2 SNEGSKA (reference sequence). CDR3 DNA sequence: TGCAGTGCTGGGGGGACTAGCTCATACAATGAGCAGTTCTTC. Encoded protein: CSAGGTSSYNEQFF.

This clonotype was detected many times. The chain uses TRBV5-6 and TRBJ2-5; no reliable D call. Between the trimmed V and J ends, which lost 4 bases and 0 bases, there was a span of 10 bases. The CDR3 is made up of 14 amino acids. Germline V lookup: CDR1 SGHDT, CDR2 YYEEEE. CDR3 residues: CASSRLGDQETQYF. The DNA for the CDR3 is TGTGCCAGCAGCCGCCTCGGTGACCAAGAGACCCAGTACTTC.

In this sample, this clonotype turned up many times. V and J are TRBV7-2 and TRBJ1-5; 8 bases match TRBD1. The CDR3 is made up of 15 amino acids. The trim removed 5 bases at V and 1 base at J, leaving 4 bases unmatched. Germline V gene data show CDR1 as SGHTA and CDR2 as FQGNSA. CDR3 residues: CASSKTGGSNQPQHF. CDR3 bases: TGTGCCAGCAGCAAAACAGGGGGAAGCAATCAGCCCCAGCATTTT.

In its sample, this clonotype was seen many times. The CDR3, as DNA: TGTGCCAGCAGCCCCTTTTACGAGCAGTACTTC. Its translation is CASSPFYEQYF. V usage is TRBV11-2 and J usage is TRBJ2-7; D unclear. V shed 5 bases and J shed 4 bases, with 6 bases lying between them. The CDR3 runs to 11 residues. Per the germline V gene, CDR1 is SGHAT and CDR2 is FQNNGV. Based on the CDR3 plus reference TRBV11-2 and TRBJ2-7, the full variable domain is EAGVAQSPRYKIIEKRQSVAFWCNPISGHATLYWYQQILGQGPKLLIQFQNNGVVDDSQLPKDRFSAERLKGVDSTLKIQPAKLEDSAVYLCASSPFYEQYFGPGTRLTVT.

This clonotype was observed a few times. The CDR3 DNA is TGTGCCAGCAGGGATTCCCTGCGGGCTAGCGGCCCCTACGAGCAGTACTTC. Translated, it gives CASRDSLRASGPYEQYF. The gene calls are TRBV7-8 and TRBJ2-7; 7 bases match TRBD2. V dropped 6 bases and J dropped 2; count of bases not matched to a gene: 16. The germline CDR1 and CDR2 sequences are SGHVS and FQNEAQ. The CDR3 contains 17 residues.

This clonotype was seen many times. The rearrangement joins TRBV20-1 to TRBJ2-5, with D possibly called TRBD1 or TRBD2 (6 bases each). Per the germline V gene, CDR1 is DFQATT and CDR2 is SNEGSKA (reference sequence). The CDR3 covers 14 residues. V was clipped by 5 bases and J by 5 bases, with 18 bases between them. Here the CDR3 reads CSARLTGGRETQYF. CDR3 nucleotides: TGCAGTGCTCGGCTCACTGGGGGGCGGGAGACCCAGTACTTC.

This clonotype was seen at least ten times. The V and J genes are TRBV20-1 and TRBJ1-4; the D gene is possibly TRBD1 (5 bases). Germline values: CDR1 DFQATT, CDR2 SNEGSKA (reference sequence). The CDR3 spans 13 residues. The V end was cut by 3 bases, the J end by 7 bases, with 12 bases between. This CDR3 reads CSASRAGGEKLFF. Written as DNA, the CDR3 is TGCAGTGCTAGCAGGGCCGGAGGTGAAAAACTGTTTTTT.

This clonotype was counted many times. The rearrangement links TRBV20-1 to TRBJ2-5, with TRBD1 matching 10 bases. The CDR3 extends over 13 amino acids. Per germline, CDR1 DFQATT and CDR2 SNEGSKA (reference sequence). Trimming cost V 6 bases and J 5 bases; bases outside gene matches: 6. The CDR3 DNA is TGCAGTGCCTCCGGGGACAGGGGTGAGACCCAGTACTTC. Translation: CSASGDRGETQYF.

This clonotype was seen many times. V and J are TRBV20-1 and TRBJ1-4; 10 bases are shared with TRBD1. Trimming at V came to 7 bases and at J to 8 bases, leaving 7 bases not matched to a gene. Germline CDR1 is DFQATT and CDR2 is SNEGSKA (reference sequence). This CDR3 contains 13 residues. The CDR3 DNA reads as TGCAGTGGCTCGGGACAGGGGTACGAAAAACTGTTTTTT. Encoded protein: CSGSGQGYEKLFF.

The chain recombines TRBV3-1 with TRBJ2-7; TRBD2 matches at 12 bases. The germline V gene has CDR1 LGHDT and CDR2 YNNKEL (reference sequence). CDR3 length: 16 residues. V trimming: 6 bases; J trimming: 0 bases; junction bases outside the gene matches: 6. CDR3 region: CASSRTSGALSYEQYF. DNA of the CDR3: TGTGCCAGCAGTCGGACTAGCGGGGCGCTCTCCTACGAGCAGTACTTC.

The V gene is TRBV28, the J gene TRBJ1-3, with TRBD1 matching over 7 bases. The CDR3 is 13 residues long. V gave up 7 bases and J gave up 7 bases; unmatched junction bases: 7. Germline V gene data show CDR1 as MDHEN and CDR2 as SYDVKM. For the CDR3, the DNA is TGTGCCAGCATGAGCAGGGGGATTAACACCATATATTTT. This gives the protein CASMSRGINTIYF.

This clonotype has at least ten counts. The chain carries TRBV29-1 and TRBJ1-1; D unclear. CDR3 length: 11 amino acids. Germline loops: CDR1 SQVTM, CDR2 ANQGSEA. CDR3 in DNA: TGCAGTGGGAGTACAGTCACTGAAGCTTTCTTT. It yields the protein CSGSTVTEAFF. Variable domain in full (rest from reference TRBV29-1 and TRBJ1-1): SAVISQKPSRDICQRGTSLTIQCQVDSQVTMMFWYRQQPGQSLTLIATANQGSEATYESGFVIDKFPISRPNLTFSTLTVSNMSPEDSSIYLCSGSTVTEAFFGQGTRLTVV.

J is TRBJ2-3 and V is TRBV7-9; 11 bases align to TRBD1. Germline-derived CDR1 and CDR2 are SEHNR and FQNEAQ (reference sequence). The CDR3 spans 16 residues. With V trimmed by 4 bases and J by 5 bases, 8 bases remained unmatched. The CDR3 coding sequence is TGTGCCAGCAGCTCCCAGGACAGGGGGCGACGAGATACGCAGTATTTT. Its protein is CASSSQDRGRRDTQYF.

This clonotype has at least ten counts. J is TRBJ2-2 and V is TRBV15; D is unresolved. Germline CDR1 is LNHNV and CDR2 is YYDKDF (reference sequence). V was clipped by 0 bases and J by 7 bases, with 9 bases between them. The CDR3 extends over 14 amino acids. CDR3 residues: CATSREGIGGELFF. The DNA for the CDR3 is TGTGCCACCAGCAGAGAGGGGATCGGCGGGGAGCTGTTTTTT.

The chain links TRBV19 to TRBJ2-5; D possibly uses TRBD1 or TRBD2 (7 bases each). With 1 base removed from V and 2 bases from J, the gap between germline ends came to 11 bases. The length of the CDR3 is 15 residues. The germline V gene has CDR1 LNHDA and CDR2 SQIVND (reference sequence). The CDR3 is CASSIARGGQETQYF. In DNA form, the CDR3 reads TGTGCCAGTAGTATAGCCAGGGGGGGTCAAGAGACCCAGTACTTC.

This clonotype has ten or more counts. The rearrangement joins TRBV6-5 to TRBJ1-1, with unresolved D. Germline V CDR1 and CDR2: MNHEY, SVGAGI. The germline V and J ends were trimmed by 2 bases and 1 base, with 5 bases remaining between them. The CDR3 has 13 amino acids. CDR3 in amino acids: CASSYTPNTEAFF. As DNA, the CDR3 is TGTGCCAGCAGTTACACGCCGAACACTGAAGCTTTCTTT.

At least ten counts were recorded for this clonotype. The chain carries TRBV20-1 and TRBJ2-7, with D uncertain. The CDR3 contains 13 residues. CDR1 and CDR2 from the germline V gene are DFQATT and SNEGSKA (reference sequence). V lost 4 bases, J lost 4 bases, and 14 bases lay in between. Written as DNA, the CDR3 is TGCAGTGCTAAATCGGGTTCTGATTACGAGCAGTACTTC. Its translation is CSAKSGSDYEQYF.

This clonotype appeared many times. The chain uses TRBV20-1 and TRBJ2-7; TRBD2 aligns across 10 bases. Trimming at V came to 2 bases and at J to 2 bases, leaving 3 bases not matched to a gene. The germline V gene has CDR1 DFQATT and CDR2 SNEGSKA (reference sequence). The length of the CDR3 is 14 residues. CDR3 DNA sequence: TGCAGTGCTAGACCACTAGCGGGGACCTACGAGCAGTACTTC. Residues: CSARPLAGTYEQYF.

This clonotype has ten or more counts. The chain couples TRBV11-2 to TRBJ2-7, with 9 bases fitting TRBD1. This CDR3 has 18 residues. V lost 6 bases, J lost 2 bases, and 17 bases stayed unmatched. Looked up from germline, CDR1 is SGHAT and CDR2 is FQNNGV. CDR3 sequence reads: CASRRITPGQGNPYEQYF. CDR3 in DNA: TGTGCCAGCAGGCGAATTACCCCGGGACAGGGAAATCCCTACGAGCAGTACTTC.

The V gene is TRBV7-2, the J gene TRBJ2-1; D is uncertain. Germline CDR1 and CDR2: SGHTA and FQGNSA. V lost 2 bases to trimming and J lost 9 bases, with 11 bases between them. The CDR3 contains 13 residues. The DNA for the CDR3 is TGTGCCAGCAGCTTACTAAGTGGATTTGAGCAGTTCTTC. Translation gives CASSLLSGFEQFF.

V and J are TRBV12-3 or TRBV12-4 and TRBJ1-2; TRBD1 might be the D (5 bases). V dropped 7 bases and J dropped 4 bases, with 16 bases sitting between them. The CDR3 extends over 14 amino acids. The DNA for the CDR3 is TGTGCCAGCAAGGGTTGGGGGGACGGCTATGGCTACACCTTC. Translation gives CASKGWGDGYGYTF.

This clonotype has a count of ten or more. CDR3 sequence reads: CSARDLLGTEIYEQYF. Here the CDR3 DNA reads TGCAGTGCTAGAGATCTTCTCGGGACGGAGATCTACGAGCAGTACTTC. The gene calls are TRBV20-1 and TRBJ2-7; the D call may be TRBD1 or TRBD2 (5 bases each). The germline CDR1 and CDR2 sequences are DFQATT and SNEGSKA (reference sequence). Trimming stripped 0 bases from V and 3 bases from J, with 18 bases between. The CDR3 length is 16 residues.

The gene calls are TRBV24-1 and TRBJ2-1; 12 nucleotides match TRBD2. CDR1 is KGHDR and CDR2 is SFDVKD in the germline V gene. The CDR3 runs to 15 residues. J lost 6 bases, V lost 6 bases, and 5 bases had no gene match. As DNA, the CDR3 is TGTGCCACCAGTCCCGGGACTAGCGGGCTCAATGAGCAGTTCTTC. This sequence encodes CATSPGTSGLNEQFF.

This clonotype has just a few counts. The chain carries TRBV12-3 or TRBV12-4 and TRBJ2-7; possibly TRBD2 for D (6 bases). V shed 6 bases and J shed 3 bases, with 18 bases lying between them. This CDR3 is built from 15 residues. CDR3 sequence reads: CASRRGGADIYEQYF. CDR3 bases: TGTGCCAGCAGGCGGGGCGGGGCCGACATCTACGAGCAGTACTTC.

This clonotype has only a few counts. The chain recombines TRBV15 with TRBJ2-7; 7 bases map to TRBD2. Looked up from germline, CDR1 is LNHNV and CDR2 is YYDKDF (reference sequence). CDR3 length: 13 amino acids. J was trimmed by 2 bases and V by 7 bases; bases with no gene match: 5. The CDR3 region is CATMGGSPYEQYF. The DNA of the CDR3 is TGTGCCACCATGGGCGGGAGCCCCTACGAGCAGTACTTC.

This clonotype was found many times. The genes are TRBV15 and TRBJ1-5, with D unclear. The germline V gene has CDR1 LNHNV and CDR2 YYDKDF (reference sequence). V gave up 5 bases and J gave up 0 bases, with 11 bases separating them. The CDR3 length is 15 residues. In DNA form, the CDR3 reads TGTGCCACCAGCCAATCCCCGTATAGCAATCAGCCCCAGCATTTT. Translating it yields CATSQSPYSNQPQHF.

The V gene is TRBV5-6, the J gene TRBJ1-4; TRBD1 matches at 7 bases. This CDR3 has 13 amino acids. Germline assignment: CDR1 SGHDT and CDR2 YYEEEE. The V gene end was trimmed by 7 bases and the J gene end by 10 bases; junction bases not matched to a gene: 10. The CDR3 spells CASQDRVIAKLFF. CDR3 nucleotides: TGTGCCAGCCAAGACAGGGTCATCGCAAAACTGTTTTTT.